One T cell receptor beta chain is described in this entry. The authors' processing: From reference gene primer amplification, estimates of nucleated cell counts were derived. Only in-frame clones appear in the TCRdb table, and some are missing; sequencing was by immunoSEQ multiplex PCR. V and J calls and clone size are those listed in that table; D and trimming were worked out from the DNA. The top ten clones hold roughly a tenth of a sample with 140,000 to 150,000 clones, 75% to 85% of them seen once. This entry comes from a study of blood T cell repertoires in COVID-19. The overall study: Specimens from acute and convalescent COVID-19 originated in the United States, Italy and Spain. The cDNA or gDNA used as material had been derived from T cells, B-cell-depleted T cells, or PBMCs.

Germline V gene lookup returns CDR1 SGHAT and CDR2 FQNNGV. The CDR3 contains 18 residues. The V end lost 5 bases, the J end lost 3 bases, and 22 bases lay between the germline ends. The rearrangement links TRBV11-2 to TRBJ2-2; D is possibly TRBD2 (6 bases). Sequences were obtained from peripheral blood. The origin of this receptor is a man aged 55 to 69 with active or convalescent COVID-19. This CDR3 reads CASSPVGGPMFHTGELFF. CDR3 in DNA: TGTGCCAGCAGCCCGGTGGGGGGACCGATGTTTCACACCGGGGAGCTGTTTTTT.